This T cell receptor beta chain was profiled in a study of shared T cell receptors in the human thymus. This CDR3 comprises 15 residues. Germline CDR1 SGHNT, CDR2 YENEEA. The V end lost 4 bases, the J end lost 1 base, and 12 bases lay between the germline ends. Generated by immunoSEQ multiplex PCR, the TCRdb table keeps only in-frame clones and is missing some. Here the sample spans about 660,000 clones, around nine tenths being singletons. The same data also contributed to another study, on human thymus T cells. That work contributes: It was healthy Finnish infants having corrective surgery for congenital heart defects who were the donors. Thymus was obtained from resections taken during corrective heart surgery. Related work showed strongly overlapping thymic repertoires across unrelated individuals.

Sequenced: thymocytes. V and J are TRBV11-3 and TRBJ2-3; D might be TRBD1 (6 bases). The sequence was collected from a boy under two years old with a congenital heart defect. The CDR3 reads CASSSSGDGTDTQYF. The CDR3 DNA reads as TGTGCCAGCAGCTCGTCAGGGGACGGCACAGATACGCAGTATTTT. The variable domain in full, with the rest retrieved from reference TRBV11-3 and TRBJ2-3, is EAGVVQSPRYKIIEKKQPVAFWCNPISGHNTLYWYLQNLGQGPELLIRYENEEAVDDSQLPKDRFSAERLKGVDSTLKIQPAELGDSAVYLCASSSSGDGTDTQYFGPGTRLTVL.